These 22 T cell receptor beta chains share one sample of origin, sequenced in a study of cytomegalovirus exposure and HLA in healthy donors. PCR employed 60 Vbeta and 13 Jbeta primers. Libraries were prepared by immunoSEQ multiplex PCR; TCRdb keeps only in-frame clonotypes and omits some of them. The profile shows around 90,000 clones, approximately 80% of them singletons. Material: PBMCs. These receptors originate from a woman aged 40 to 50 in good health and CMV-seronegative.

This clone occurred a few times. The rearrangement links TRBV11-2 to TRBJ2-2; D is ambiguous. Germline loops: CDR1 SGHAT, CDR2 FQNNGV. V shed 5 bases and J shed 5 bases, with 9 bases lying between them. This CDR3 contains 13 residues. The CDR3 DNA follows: TGTGCCAGCAGCATAGCCCGGACCGGGGAGCTGTTTTTT. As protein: CASSIARTGELFF.

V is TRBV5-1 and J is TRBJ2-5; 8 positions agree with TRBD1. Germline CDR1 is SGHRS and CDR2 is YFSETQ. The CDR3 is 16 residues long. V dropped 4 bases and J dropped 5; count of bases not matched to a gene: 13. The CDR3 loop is CASSPARTGLGETQYF. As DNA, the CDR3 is TGCGCCAGCAGCCCCGCTAGGACAGGGCTGGGGGAGACCCAGTACTTC. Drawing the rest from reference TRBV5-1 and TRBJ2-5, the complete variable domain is KAGVTQTPRYLIKTRGQQVTLSCSPISGHRSVSWYQQTPGQGLQFLFEYFSETQRNKGNFPGRFSGRQFSNSRSEMNVSTLELGDSALYLCASSPARTGLGETQYFGPGTRLLVL.

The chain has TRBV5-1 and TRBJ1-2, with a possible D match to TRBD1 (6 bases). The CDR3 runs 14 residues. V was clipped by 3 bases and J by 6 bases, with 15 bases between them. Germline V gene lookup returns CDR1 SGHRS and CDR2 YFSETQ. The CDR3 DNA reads TGCGCCAGCAGCTCCACAGGGATAGGGAATGGCTACACCTTC. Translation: CASSSTGIGNGYTF.

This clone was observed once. The CDR3, as DNA: TGTGCCATCAGAGGCGGGGCTAGCGGGATCGCCGGGGAGCTGTTTTTT. It translates to CAIRGGASGIAGELFF. The chain couples TRBV10-3 to TRBJ2-2, with 9 bases that match TRBD2. The trim removed 6 bases at V and 6 bases at J, leaving 11 bases unmatched. The CDR3 spans 16 residues. Germline V gene lookup returns CDR1 ENHRY and CDR2 SYGVKD.

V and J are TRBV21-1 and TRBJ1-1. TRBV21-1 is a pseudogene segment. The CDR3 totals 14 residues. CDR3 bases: TGTGCCAGCAGCCAAGGAGGGATCGGCACTGAAGCTTTCTTT. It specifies CASSQGGIGTEAFF.

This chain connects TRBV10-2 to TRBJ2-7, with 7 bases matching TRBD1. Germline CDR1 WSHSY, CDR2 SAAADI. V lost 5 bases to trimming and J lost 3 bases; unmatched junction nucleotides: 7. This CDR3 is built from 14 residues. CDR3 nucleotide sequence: TGCGCCAGCAGTCAACCGGGACAGAACTACGAGCAGTACTTC. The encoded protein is CASSQPGQNYEQYF.

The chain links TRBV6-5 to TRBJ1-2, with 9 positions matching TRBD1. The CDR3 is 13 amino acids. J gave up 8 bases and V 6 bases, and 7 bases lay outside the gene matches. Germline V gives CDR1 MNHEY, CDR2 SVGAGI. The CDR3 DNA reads TGTGCCAGCAGACTACAGGGGGCTTGGGGCTACACCTTC. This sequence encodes CASRLQGAWGYTF.

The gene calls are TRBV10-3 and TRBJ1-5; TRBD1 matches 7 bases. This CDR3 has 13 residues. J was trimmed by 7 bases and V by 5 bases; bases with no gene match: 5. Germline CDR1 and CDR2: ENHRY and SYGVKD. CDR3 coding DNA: TGTGCCATCAGTAGGGACAGTCTGCAGCCCCAGCATTTT. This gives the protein CAISRDSLQPQHF.

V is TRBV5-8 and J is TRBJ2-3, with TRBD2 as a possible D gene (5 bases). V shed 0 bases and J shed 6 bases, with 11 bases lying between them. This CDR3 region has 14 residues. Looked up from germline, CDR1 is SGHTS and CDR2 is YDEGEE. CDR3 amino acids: CASSLGTGFDTQYF. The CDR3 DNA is TGTGCCAGCAGCTTGGGGACGGGATTTGATACGCAGTATTTT.

CDR3 loop: CASSLAGMEPWSPLHF. Here the CDR3 DNA reads TGTGCCAGCAGCTTGGCCGGGATGGAGCCGTGGTCACCCCTCCACTTT. The genes are TRBV5-6 and TRBJ1-6; D unresolved. With 0 bases removed from V and 10 bases from J, the gap between germline ends came to 17 bases. There are 16 residues in the CDR3. Germline V gene sequence: CDR1 SGHDT, CDR2 YYEEEE. The complete variable domain, with remaining parts taken from reference TRBV5-6 and TRBJ1-6, reads DAGVTQSPTHLIKTRGQQVTLRCSPKSGHDTVSWYQQALGQGPQFIFQYYEEEERQRGNFPDRFSGHQFPNYSSELNVNALLLGDSALYLCASSLAGMEPWSPLHFGNGTRLTVT.

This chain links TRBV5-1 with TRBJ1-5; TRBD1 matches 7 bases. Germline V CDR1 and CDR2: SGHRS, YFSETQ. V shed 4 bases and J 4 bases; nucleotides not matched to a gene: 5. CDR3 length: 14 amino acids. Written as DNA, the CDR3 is TGCGCCAGCAGCCGGGACAGCACTAATCAGCCCCAGCATTTT. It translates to CASSRDSTNQPQHF.

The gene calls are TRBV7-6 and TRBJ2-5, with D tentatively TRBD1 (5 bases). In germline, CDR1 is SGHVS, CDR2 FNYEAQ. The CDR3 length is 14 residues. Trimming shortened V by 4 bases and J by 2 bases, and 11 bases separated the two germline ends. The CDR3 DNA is TGTGCCAGCAGCTACAAGGGGCTGCAAGAGACCCAGTACTTC. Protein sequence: CASSYKGLQETQYF.

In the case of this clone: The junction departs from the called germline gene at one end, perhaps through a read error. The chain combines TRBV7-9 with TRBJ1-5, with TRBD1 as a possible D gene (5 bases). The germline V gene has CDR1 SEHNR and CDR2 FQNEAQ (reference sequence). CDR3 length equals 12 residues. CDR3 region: CSSEGANQPQHF. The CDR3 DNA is TGTTCCAGCGAAGGGGCAAATCAGCCCCAGCATTTT.

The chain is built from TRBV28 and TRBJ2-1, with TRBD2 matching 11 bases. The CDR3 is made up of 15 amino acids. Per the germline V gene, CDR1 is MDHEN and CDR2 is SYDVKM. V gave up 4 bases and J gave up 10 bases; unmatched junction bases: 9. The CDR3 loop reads CASSSPTSGSGEQFF. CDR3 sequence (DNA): TGTGCCAGCAGTTCCCCCACTAGCGGGAGTGGGGAGCAGTTCTTC.

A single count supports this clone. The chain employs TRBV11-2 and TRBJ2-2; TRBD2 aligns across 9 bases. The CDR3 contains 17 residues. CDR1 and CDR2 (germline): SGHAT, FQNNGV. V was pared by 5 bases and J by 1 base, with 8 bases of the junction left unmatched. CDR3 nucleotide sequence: TGTGCCAGCAGCCCATTAGCGGGAGTTAAGAACACCGGGGAGCTGTTTTTT. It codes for CASSPLAGVKNTGELFF.

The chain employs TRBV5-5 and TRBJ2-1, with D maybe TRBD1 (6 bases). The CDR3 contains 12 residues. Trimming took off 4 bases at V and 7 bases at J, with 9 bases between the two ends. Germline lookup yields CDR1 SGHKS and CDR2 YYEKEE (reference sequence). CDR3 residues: CASSRTGNEQFF. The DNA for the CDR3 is TGTGCCAGCAGCCGTACAGGGAATGAGCAGTTCTTC.

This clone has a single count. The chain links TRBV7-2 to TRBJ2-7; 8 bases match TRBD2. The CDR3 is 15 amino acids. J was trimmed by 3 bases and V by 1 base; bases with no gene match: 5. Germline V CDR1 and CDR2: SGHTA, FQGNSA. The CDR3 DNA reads TGTGCCAGCAGCTTAGTGAGTAGCGGGATCTACGAGCAGTACTTC. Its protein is CASSLVSSGIYEQYF.

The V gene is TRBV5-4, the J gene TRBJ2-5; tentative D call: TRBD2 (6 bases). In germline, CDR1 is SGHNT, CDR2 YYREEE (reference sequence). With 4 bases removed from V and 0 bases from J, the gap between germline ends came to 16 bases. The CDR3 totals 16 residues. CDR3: CASSPGVRQYQETQYF. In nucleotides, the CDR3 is TGTGCCAGCAGCCCGGGGGTCAGGCAGTACCAAGAGACCCAGTACTTC. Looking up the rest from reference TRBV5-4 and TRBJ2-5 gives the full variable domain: ETGVTQSPTHLIKTRGQQVTLRCSSQSGHNTVSWYQQALGQGPQFIFQYYREEENGRGNFPPRFSGLQFPNYSSELNVNALELDDSALYLCASSPGVRQYQETQYFGPGTRLLVL.

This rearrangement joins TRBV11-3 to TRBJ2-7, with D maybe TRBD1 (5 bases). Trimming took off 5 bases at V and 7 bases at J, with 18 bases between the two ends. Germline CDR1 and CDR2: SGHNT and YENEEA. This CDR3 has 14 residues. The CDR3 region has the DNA TGTGCCAGCAGCCCCGGCACGACAGACGGTGAGCAGTACTTC. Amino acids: CASSPGTTDGEQYF.

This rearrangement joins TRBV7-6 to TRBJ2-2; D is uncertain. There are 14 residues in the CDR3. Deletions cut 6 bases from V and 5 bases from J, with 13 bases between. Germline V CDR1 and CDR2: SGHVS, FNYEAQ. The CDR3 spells CASRPARQTGELFF. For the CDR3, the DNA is TGTGCCAGCAGGCCTGCCCGACAAACCGGGGAGCTGTTTTTT. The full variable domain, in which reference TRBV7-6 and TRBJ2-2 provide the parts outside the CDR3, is GAGVSQSPRYKVTKRGQDVALRCDPISGHVSLYWYRQALGQGPEFLTYFNYEAQQDKSGLPNDRFSAERPEGSISTLTIQRTEQRDSAMYRCASRPARQTGELFFGEGSRLTVL.

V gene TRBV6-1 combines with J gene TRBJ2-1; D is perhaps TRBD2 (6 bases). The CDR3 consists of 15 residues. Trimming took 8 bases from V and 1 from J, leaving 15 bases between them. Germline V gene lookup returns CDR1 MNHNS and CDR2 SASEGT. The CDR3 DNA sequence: TGTGCCAGCCCCCCTCGGGGAGGTTCCTACAATGAGCAGTTCTTC. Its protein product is CASPPRGGSYNEQFF.

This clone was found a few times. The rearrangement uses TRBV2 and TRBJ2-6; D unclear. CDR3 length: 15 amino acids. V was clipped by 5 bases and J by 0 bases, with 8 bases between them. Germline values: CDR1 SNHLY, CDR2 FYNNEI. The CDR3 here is CASSPFLSGANVLTF. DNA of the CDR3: TGTGCCAGCAGTCCCTTCCTCTCTGGGGCCAACGTCCTGACTTTC.